This passage covers 2 T cell receptor beta chains from one sample sequenced in a study of CD8 T cells in ankylosing spondylitis. Study-wide results and limits: Apparently characteristic of ankylosing spondylitis blood was a TCR beta motif (about 8 highly homologous variants).

These TCRs are of unknown antigen specificity. TCRdb independently ran MiXCR on the 5' RACE reads; one entry per CDR3 protein. The data hold about 330,000 distinct CDR3 sequences, with less than 10% observed a single time. What was sequenced was blood, either unsorted or a sorted T cell fraction (not recorded which). Receptors were obtained from a male donor with ankylosing spondylitis.

This clonotype was picked up a small number of times. The chain is built from TRBV10-3 and TRBJ2-2; TRBD2 agrees at 9 bases. The CDR3 loop spans 15 amino acids. J was trimmed by 7 bases and V by 0 bases; bases with no gene match: 3. In germline, CDR1 is ENHRY, CDR2 SYGVKD. CDR3 region: CAISESTLAGGELFF. CDR3 coding DNA: TGTGCCATCAGTGAGTCGACACTAGCGGGCGGGGAGCTGTTTTTT.

This clonotype was detected many times. DNA of the CDR3: TGCAGCGTTGAAGAACAGGAGGGGCCGAGCTATGGCTACACCTTC. Its translation: CSVEEQEGPSYGYTF. This chain joins TRBV29-1 and TRBJ1-2; tentative D call: TRBD1 (5 bases). V lost 0 bases and J lost 4, with 15 bases in between. Germline V gene lookup returns CDR1 SQVTM and CDR2 ANQGSEA. This CDR3 spans 15 amino acids.